These T cell receptor beta chains were read from a single sample in a study of blood T cell repertoires in COVID-19. The assay was immunoSEQ multiplex PCR, and TCRdb's table has in-frame clones only and misses some. The sample has some 370,000 clones, 85% to 90% seen once; the top ten hold 6.5% to 7%. Material for sequencing was peripheral blood. The receptor set was obtained from a man aged 18 to 29 with active or convalescent COVID-19. The CDR3 runs from the conserved cysteine through the conserved F or W. The D gene is left open where the match is weak. A row's size may be missing; if present it is once, few, many or a size class.

abundance	d_gene	j_gene	v_gene	CDR3nt	CDR3aa
NA	NA	TRBJ1-2	TRBV15	TGTGCCACCAGCGTAGACAGGCCTCAGGACTATGGCTACACCTTC	CATSVDRPQDYGYTF
NA	NA	TRBJ2-3	TRBV2	TGTGCCAGCAGTGAAGAGGCCAAGGGGCCCGGACCAGATACGCAGTATTTT	CASSEEAKGPGPDTQYF
NA	TRBD1	TRBJ2-7	TRBV28	TGTGCCAGCAGTTTAAATGTCTTCGGGCAGGGGGCCTCCTACGAGCAGTACTTC	CASSLNVFGQGASYEQYF
NA	NA	TRBJ1-1	TRBV11-3	TGTGCCAGCAGCTTAATTAGCTTCAGGGGAGCTGAAGCTTTCTTT	CASSLISFRGAEAFF
NA	NA	TRBJ1-5	TRBV5-3	TGTGCCAGAAGCCCCGACATGCTGGATAGGCAGCCCCAGCATTTT	CARSPDMLDRQPQHF
few	TRBD2	TRBJ2-1	TRBV7-9	TGTGCCAGCAGCGTGGGGGGACTAGCGGACAATGAGCAGTTCTTC	CASSVGGLADNEQFF
NA	NA	TRBJ1-2	TRBV10-3	TGTGCCATCAGTGAGCGGTTCCCCCTCAATTCGAGATATGGCTACACCTTC	CAISERFPLNSRYGYTF
NA	NA	TRBJ1-5	TRBV29-1	TGCAGCGTTACCGACGGACTGTTCAATCAGCCCCAGCATTTT	CSVTDGLFNQPQHF
NA	NA	TRBJ2-7	TRBV7-9	TGTGCCAGCAGCTCAAACGGGAGAATCTACGAGCAGTACTTC	CASSSNGRIYEQYF
NA	TRBD2	TRBJ2-5	TRBV7-9	TGTGCCAGCAGTTCGTCAGTGACTAGCGGTCAAGAGACCCAGTACTTC	CASSSSVTSGQETQYF
NA	NA	TRBJ2-7	TRBV4-3	TGCGCCAGCAGCCAAGATGCCGGGGACTACGAGCAGTACTTC	CASSQDAGDYEQYF
NA	NA	TRBJ1-1	TRBV7-6	TGTGCCAGCAGCCAAGGGACTGGGGTCATGAACACTGAAGCTTTCTTT	CASSQGTGVMNTEAFF
NA	TRBD2	TRBJ2-3	TRBV4-1	TGCGCCAGCAGCCAAGTATGGCGGGGGGAAGATACGCAGTATTTT	CASSQVWRGEDTQYF
NA	NA	TRBJ1-4	TRBV6-1	TGTGCCAGCAGTGAAGGCAGGCCTAATGAAAAACTGTTTTTT	CASSEGRPNEKLFF
NA	TRBD1	TRBJ1-1	TRBV28	TGTGCCAGCAGTTTCAGGGGGCCGAACACTGAAGCTTTCTTT	CASSFRGPNTEAFF
NA	NA	TRBJ1-1	TRBV28	TGTGCCAGCAGTTCATCCGGGGAGGCGTGGGGTATGAACACTGAAGCTTTCTTT	CASSSSGEAWGMNTEAFF
NA	TRBD1	TRBJ1-6	TRBV27	TGTGCCAGCAGTTCCGGGACAGGGGGAGGTTCACCCCTCCACTTT	CASSSGTGGGSPLHF
NA	TRBD1	TRBJ2-6	TRBV6-2/TRBV6-3	TGTGCCAGCAGTCGTGCCGGGACAGGGACCGGGGCCAACGTGCTGACTTTC	CASSRAGTGTGANVLTF
NA	TRBD2	TRBJ2-2	TRBV6-4	TGTGCCAGCACACTTAAGCGGGGGGGCCTCACCGGGGAGCTGTTTTTT	CASTLKRGGLTGELFF
NA	NA	TRBJ2-2	TRBV6-5	TGTGCCAGCAGCCGCAGGGGAATGAACACCGGGGAGCTGTTTTTT	CASSRRGMNTGELFF
NA	NA	TRBJ1-4	TRBV5-1	TGCGCCAGCAGCTTGGGCGGCTCTTTAAATGAAAAACTGTTTTTT	CASSLGGSLNEKLFF
NA	NA	TRBJ2-7	TRBV6-5	TGTGCCAGCAGTTACGGGGCCGAATCCTACGAGCAGTACTTC	CASSYGAESYEQYF
once	NA	TRBJ2-7	TRBV10-3	TGTGCCATCAGTGAGGTTGGGAGCTCCTACGAGCAGTACTTC	CAISEVGSSYEQYF
once	TRBD2	TRBJ2-2	TRBV5-6	TGTGCCAGCAGATCCGAACTAGCGGGGGCGCCCGGGGAGCTGTTTTTT	CASRSELAGAPGELFF
NA	NA	TRBJ1-1	TRBV5-5	TGTGCCAGCCTGGGGAGGGAGAGGCTGGGCGTCACTGAAGCTTTCTTT	CASLGRERLGVTEAFF
NA	NA	TRBJ2-5	TRBV4-2	TGTGCCAGCAGCCACCCGGGGAGTCAAGAGACCCAGTACTTC	CASSHPGSQETQYF
NA	NA	TRBJ2-7	TRBV5-1	TGCGCCAGCAGCTTAAACCCACTAACGTCCTACGAGCAGTACTTC	CASSLNPLTSYEQYF
few	NA	TRBJ1-2	TRBV4-3	TGCGCCAGCAGCCAAGACCCCTCAGGCGCTAACTATGGCTACACCTTC	CASSQDPSGANYGYTF
NA	NA	TRBJ1-2	TRBV24-1	TGTGCCACCAGTGATCCTCAGTCTTTGGAGTATGGCTACACCTTC	CATSDPQSLEYGYTF
NA	TRBD2	TRBJ2-5	TRBV29-1	TGCAGCGTTGAACTAGCGGGAGTTGAAGAGACCCAGTACTTC	CSVELAGVEETQYF
once	NA	TRBJ2-2	TRBV6-2/TRBV6-3	TGTGCCAGCAGTTACTCCGGACAGACGAACACCGGGGAGCTGTTTTTT	CASSYSGQTNTGELFF
NA	NA	TRBJ2-7	TRBV7-2	TGTGCCAGCAGCTTCGAGATAAATGAAGTAATAACCTCCTACGAGCAGTACTTC	CASSFEINEVITSYEQYF
NA	NA	TRBJ2-7	TRBV27	TGTGCCAGCAGTCCAGCCCGGACAAGATTTTCCTACGAGCAGTACTTC	CASSPARTRFSYEQYF
NA	NA	TRBJ2-3	TRBV5-1	TGCGCCAGCAACAAAGCAATACAGGCCGCCCTTCTTACTAGCACAGATACGCAGTATTTT	CASNKAIQAALLTSTDTQYF
once	NA	TRBJ1-4	TRBV15	TGTGCCACCAGCAGAGATAGTATTGGGGGAGGTGAAAAACTGTTTTTT	CATSRDSIGGGEKLFF
NA	NA	TRBJ1-2	TRBV4-3	TGCGCCAGCAGCCAAGATTCGAACTATGGCTACACCTTC	CASSQDSNYGYTF
NA	TRBD1	TRBJ2-7	TRBV5-1	TGCGCCAGCAGCCATTTCGCCGGGACAGGCTCCTACGAGCAGTACTTC	CASSHFAGTGSYEQYF
NA	NA	TRBJ2-5	TRBV28	TGTGCCAGCAGTTCCCCGGCGGCCCAGTACTTC	CASSSPAAQYF
NA	NA	TRBJ1-4	TRBV19	TGTGCCAGTAGTTGGGCCCCAGGTGAAAAACTGTTTTTT	CASSWAPGEKLFF
NA	TRBD1	TRBJ1-4	TRBV30	TGTGCCTGGAGTGTGGATGGACAGGGGAATGAAAAACTGTTTTTT	CAWSVDGQGNEKLFF
NA	TRBD1	TRBJ1-3	TRBV19	TGTGCCAGTAGTACCACAATCGGGACAGTTCTTGGAAACACCATATATTTT	CASSTTIGTVLGNTIYF
NA	TRBD1	TRBJ2-7	TRBV4-2	TGTGCCAGCAGCCAAGGTGGGGCTGGACAGGGGGCCGCCTACGAGCAGTACTTC	CASSQGGAGQGAAYEQYF
NA	TRBD2	TRBJ2-2	TRBV2	TGTGCCAGCAGCATTCCGGCTAGCGGCCTGGGTACCGGGGAGCTGTTTTTT	CASSIPASGLGTGELFF
NA	NA	TRBJ1-4	TRBV28	TGTGCCAGCAGTTCCTATGAAAAACTGTTTTTT	CASSSYEKLFF
NA	NA	TRBJ2-7	TRBV4-1	TGCGCCAGCAGCCTGTTGCCCGGACTGCGCTACGAGCAGTACTTC	CASSLLPGLRYEQYF
NA	TRBD2	TRBJ2-5	TRBV5-1	TGCGCCAGCGGGCGGCGCGGGGGGGCCGCAGAGACCCAGTACTTC	CASGRRGGAAETQYF
NA	TRBD1	TRBJ2-7	TRBV28	TGTGCCAGCAGTGGCGGGCACAGGGGGCAGTACGAGCAGTACTTC	CASSGGHRGQYEQYF
NA	TRBD1	TRBJ1-4	TRBV6-1	TGTGCCAGCAGTGCCGACAGGGTTTCAACTAATGAAAAACTGTTTTTT	CASSADRVSTNEKLFF
NA	NA	TRBJ2-2	TRBV11-2	TGTGCCAGCAGCACCCGGACAGATTTCGTAACCGGGGAGCTGTTTTTT	CASSTRTDFVTGELFF
NA	TRBD1	TRBJ2-7	TRBV6-2/TRBV6-3	TGTGCCAGCAGTTACCGGGACAGGGGAACCTACGAGCAGTACTTC	CASSYRDRGTYEQYF
NA	NA	TRBJ1-5	TRBV19	TGTGCCACCGGAACAACGGGGGGTCAGCCCCAGCATTTT	CATGTTGGQPQHF
few	NA	TRBJ1-6	TRBV5-4	TGTGCCAGCAGCTTGGATAGGGGGATTTCACCCCTCCACTTT	CASSLDRGISPLHF
NA	NA	TRBJ1-2	TRBV6-5	TGTGCCAGCAGCTTACAGCATAATACTAACTATGGCTACACCTTC	CASSLQHNTNYGYTF
NA	TRBD2	TRBJ2-7	TRBV28	TGTGCCAGCAGTTTGCCTAGCGGGATAGCCTACGAGCAGTACTTC	CASSLPSGIAYEQYF
NA	TRBD1	TRBJ2-3	TRBV12-5	TGTGCTAGTGGTGCAGACAGGGGGAAGACAGATACGCAGTATTTT	CASGADRGKTDTQYF